This TCR beta chain derives from a study of T cell changes during pregnancy in multiple sclerosis. The protocol was immunoSEQ multiplex PCR, while the TCRdb copy is restricted to in-frame clones and leaves out a portion. The sample shows 25,000 to 35,000 clones, 90% to 95% of them seen only once. This TCR was sampled from a female donor with multiple sclerosis, enrolled in a pregnancy study. Material: CD8+ T cells from peripheral blood mononuclear cells, obtained before pregnancy.

CDR3 protein: CASSLRVNEQFF. The CDR3 DNA reads TGTGCCAGCAGCTTGAGGGTCAATGAGCAGTTCTTC. The chain has TRBV7-2 and TRBJ2-1; maybe TRBD2 (5 bases). CDR1 and CDR2 from the germline V gene are SGHTA and FQGNSA. The CDR3 has 12 residues. The V end was cut by 3 bases, the J end by 6 bases, with 6 bases between.